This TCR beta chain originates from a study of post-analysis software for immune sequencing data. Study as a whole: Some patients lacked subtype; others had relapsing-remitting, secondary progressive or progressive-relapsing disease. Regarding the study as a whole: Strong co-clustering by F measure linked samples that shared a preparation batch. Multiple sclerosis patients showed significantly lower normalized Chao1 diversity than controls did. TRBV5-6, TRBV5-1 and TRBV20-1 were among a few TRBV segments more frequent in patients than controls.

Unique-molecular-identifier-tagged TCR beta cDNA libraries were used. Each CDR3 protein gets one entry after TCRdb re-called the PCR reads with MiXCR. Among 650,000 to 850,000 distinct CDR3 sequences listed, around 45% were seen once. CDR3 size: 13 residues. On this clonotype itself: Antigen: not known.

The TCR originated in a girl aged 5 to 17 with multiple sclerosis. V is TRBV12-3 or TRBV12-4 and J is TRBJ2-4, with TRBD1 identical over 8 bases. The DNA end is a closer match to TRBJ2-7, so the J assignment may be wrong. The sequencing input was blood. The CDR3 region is CASSGDRSDEQYF. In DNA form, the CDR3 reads TGTGCCAGCAGTGGGGACAGGAGCGACGAGCAGTACTTC.